These T cell receptor beta chains were read from a single sample in a study of kidney transplant recipient with SARS-CoV-2 infection. One entry per CDR3 protein results from TCRdb running MiXCR on the reads. The sample contains approximately 240,000 distinct CDR3 sequences, around 26% of which appear only once. Sample: a blood sample, taken at baseline and between days 110 and 120 from a kidney transplant recipient. The origin of the receptors is a male patient aged 25-45 years who had COVID-19 and was a kidney transplant recipient. Among the T cells, some may be from the graft donor. The CDR3 runs from the conserved cysteine through the conserved F or W. The D gene is left open where the match is weak. The listing skips clone size in some rows; elsewhere it reads once, few, many or a size class.

j_gene,d_gene,abundance,v_gene,CDR3aa,CDR3nt
TRBJ2-1,NA,many,TRBV5-5,CASKGGEQFF,TGTGCCTCAAAGGGGGGAGAGCAGTTCTTC
TRBJ1-1,TRBD1,many,TRBV7-9,CASSRTGVEAFF,TGTGCCAGCAGCCGCACAGGGGTTGAAGCTTTCTTT
TRBJ2-7,TRBD1,many,TRBV29-1,CSVEKGTGGTYEQYF,TGCAGCGTTGAAAAGGGGACAGGGGGCACCTACGAGCAGTACTTC
TRBJ1-2,TRBD1,many,TRBV6-4,CASSDSDRGYGYTF,TGTGCCAGCAGTGACTCGGACAGGGGCTATGGCTACACCTTC
TRBJ2-1,TRBD2,few,TRBV20-1,CSARYSGRLTYNEQFF,TGCAGTGCTAGATATAGCGGGAGGTTAACCTACAATGAGCAGTTCTTC
TRBJ1-3,NA,many,TRBV10-3,CAISESLGTGNTIYF,TGTGCCATCAGTGAGTCGTTGGGGACGGGAAACACCATATATTTT
TRBJ2-5,TRBD2,NA,TRBV9,CTSSEDLAGPRGTQYF,TGTACCAGCAGCGAAGACCTAGCGGGGCCCCGGGGGACCCAGTACTTC
TRBJ2-4,NA,many,TRBV12-3/TRBV12-4,CASKGGRGESIQYF,TGTGCCAGCAAAGGTGGTAGGGGGGAGAGCATTCAGTACTTC
TRBJ1-2,TRBD1,many,TRBV7-2,CASSLSRQGGYTF,TGTGCCAGCAGCTTATCCAGACAGGGTGGCTACACCTTC
TRBJ2-3,TRBD1,NA,TRBV18,CASSPAGTGSTDTQYF,TGTGCCAGCTCACCTGCCGGGACAGGTAGCACAGATACGCAGTATTTT
TRBJ2-3,NA,NA,TRBV4-2,CASSPLGRELTDTQYF,TGTGCCAGCAGCCCCCTGGGCAGGGAGTTAACAGATACGCAGTATTTT
TRBJ2-2,TRBD1,many,TRBV30,CASSQGMNPTGELFF,TGTGCCTCCTCACAGGGGATGAATCCCACCGGGGAGCTGTTTTTT
TRBJ2-5,TRBD1,many,TRBV5-4,CASSQGQVAETQYF,TGTGCCAGCAGCCAGGGACAGGTCGCGGAGACCCAGTACTTC
TRBJ1-5,NA,many,TRBV6-5,CASSHLGGDSNQPQHF,TGTGCCAGCAGTCATCTAGGGGGGGATAGCAATCAGCCCCAGCATTTT
TRBJ2-3,NA,NA,TRBV7-6,CASSLVAVRHDTQYF,TGTGCCAGCAGCTTGGTAGCGGTAAGACACGATACGCAGTATTTT
TRBJ1-2,NA,few,TRBV12-3/TRBV12-4,CASSLFTHYGGYTF,TGTGCCAGCAGTTTGTTTACACACTATGGGGGCTACACCTTC
TRBJ1-6,NA,many,TRBV20-1,CSARDPQASSYNSPLHF,TGCAGTGCTAGAGATCCGCAGGCGAGCTCCTATAATTCACCCCTCCACTTT
TRBJ2-1,TRBD2,few,TRBV24-1,CATSDRKTSGPRRGEQFF,TGTGCCACCAGTGACAGAAAGACTAGCGGGCCACGGCGGGGTGAGCAGTTCTTC
TRBJ1-2,NA,NA,TRBV23-1,CASSELVLRRKTYGYTF,TGCGCCAGCAGTGAACTCGTGCTACGCAGAAAGACCTATGGCTACACCTTC
TRBJ1-2,NA,few,TRBV12-3/TRBV12-4,CASSSQFSFRRTYGYTF,TGTGCCAGCAGTTCACAATTCAGCTTCCGAAGGACCTATGGCTACACCTTC
TRBJ2-1,NA,NA,TRBV5-4,CASRGMRTVHEQFF,TGTGCCAGCAGGGGAATGAGGACAGTTCATGAGCAGTTCTTC
TRBJ2-5,NA,many,TRBV15,CATSRIRGPETQYF,TGTGCCACCAGCCGTATAAGAGGTCCAGAGACCCAGTACTTC
TRBJ2-1,TRBD2,many,TRBV10-3,CAISEPGLVHNEQFF,TGTGCCATCAGTGAACCGGGACTAGTCCACAATGAGCAGTTCTTC
TRBJ2-7,NA,many,TRBV20-1,CSASRGQGGSGEQYF,TGCAGTGCTAGTCGGGGCCAGGGGGGGAGCGGCGAGCAGTACTTC
TRBJ1-1,TRBD1,many,TRBV3-1,CASSLSQGENTEAFF,TGTGCCAGCAGCCTCAGTCAGGGGGAGAACACTGAAGCTTTCTTT
TRBJ2-7,TRBD1,many,TRBV29-1,CSVVGTAKYEQYF,TGCAGCGTTGTTGGGACAGCTAAGTACGAGCAGTACTTC
TRBJ1-1,NA,many,TRBV3-1,CASSYNCPISIRTEAFF,TGTGCCAGCAGCTATAATTGTCCCATTTCAATTCGCACTGAAGCTTTCTTT
TRBJ2-1,NA,many,TRBV20-1,CSASGSWNEQFF,TGCAGTGCTAGCGGGAGTTGGAATGAGCAGTTCTTC
TRBJ1-1,TRBD1,NA,TRBV5-1,CASKLWTGSEAFF,TGCGCCAGTAAGCTATGGACAGGGAGTGAAGCTTTCTTT
TRBJ2-1,TRBD2,few,TRBV2,CASSEVGLADNEQFF,TGTGCCAGCAGTGAAGTTGGACTAGCGGACAATGAGCAGTTCTTC
TRBJ1-2,TRBD1,many,TRBV7-3,CASSPAGQGDGYTF,TGTGCCAGCAGCCCAGCCGGACAGGGAGATGGCTACACCTTC
TRBJ1-2,NA,many,TRBV10-1,CASSIRVRSRKTYGYTF,TGCGCCAGCAGTATCAGAGTAAGATCGCGAAAGACCTATGGCTACACCTTC
TRBJ2-1,NA,many,TRBV6-5,CASSYRQQVEQFF,TGTGCCAGCAGTTACAGGCAGCAAGTGGAGCAGTTCTTC
TRBJ1-6,NA,many,TRBV27,CATRPGSSYNSPLHF,TGCGCCACCCGTCCCGGAAGCTCCTATAATTCACCCCTCCACTTT
TRBJ1-2,NA,many,TRBV19,CASSSYGTNRKTYGYTF,TGTGCCAGTAGTAGCTACGGGACAAATCGAAAGACCTATGGCTACACCTTC
TRBJ2-5,NA,many,TRBV6-8,CASSPSQGTQYF,TGTGCCAGCAGCCCCTCCCAAGGGACCCAGTACTTC
TRBJ1-2,NA,NA,TRBV12-3/TRBV12-4,CDSSELGSFRKTYGYTF,TGTGACAGCAGTGAATTGGGCAGCTTCCGAAAGACCTATGGCTATACCTTC
TRBJ1-1,TRBD1,many,TRBV29-1,CSVSDRGTEAFF,TGCAGCGTTTCGGACAGGGGCACTGAAGCTTTCTTT
TRBJ2-7,NA,many,TRBV20-1,CSASSATSPYEQYF,TGCAGTGCTAGTTCGGCCACCTCACCCTACGAGCAGTACTTC
TRBJ1-1,NA,many,TRBV6-1,CASSEGAGRNTEAFF,TGTGCCAGCAGTGAAGGGGCAGGGCGGAACACTGAAGCTTTCTTT
TRBJ2-1,TRBD2,many,TRBV20-1,CSAPSWGGGSYNEQFF,TGCAGTGCTCCTTCGTGGGGGGGAGGCTCCTACAATGAGCAGTTCTTC
TRBJ2-1,NA,many,TRBV2,CASSEQGFNEQFF,TGTGCCAGCAGTGAACAGGGATTCAATGAGCAGTTCTTC
TRBJ2-3,NA,NA,TRBV5-1,CASSLDRGTTDTQYF,TGCGCCAGCAGCTTGGATCGGGGGACCACAGATACGCAGTATTTT
TRBJ1-2,NA,many,TRBV5-5,CASRTVVSRKTYGYTF,TGTGCCAGCCGTACCGTTGTCTCGCGAAAGACCTATGGCTACACCTTC
TRBJ1-2,NA,many,TRBV24-1,CATSHIYSTRKTYGYTF,TGTGCCACCAGTCACATTTATAGTACCAGAAAGACCTATGGCTACACCTTC
TRBJ1-1,NA,many,TRBV19,CASSIGAAMNTEAFF,TGTGCCAGTAGTATAGGAGCAGCCATGAACACTGAAGCTTTCTTT
TRBJ1-3,NA,many,TRBV21-1,CASSLADRLRNTIYF,TGTGCCAGCAGCTTAGCCGACAGGTTGCGAAACACCATATATTTT
TRBJ2-2,NA,NA,TRBV3-1,CASSPGSRNTGELFF,TGTGCCAGCAGCCCCGGGAGCAGGAACACCGGGGAGCTGTTTTTT
TRBJ1-2,NA,many,TRBV19,CASSTGLEDYGYTF,TGTGCCAGTAGTACAGGGTTAGAAGACTATGGCTACACCTTC
TRBJ2-7,NA,many,TRBV21-1,CASSKGWGEQYF,TGTGCCAGCAGCAAAGGATGGGGCGAGCAGTACTTC
TRBJ1-2,NA,many,TRBV24-1,CATSPLVSTRKTYGYTF,TGTGCCACCAGTCCTCTAGTTAGTACCAGAAAGACCTATGGCTACACCTTC
TRBJ1-2,NA,many,TRBV5-6,CASRRYNSRKTYGYTF,TGTGCCAGCCGTCGCTACAATAGTCGAAAGACCTATGGCTACACCTTC
TRBJ1-1,NA,many,TRBV5-1,CASSLGLTGIPHEAFF,TGCGCCAGCAGCTTGGGCCTCACAGGTATTCCACATGAAGCTTTCTTT
TRBJ1-2,NA,NA,TRBV12-3/TRBV12-4,CASSVSHTAGKTYGNTF,TGTGCCAGCAGTGTCTCTCACACGGCAGGAAAGACCTATGGCAACACCTTC
TRBJ1-2,NA,many,TRBV12-3/TRBV12-4,CASSLGRSAFYGYTF,TGTGCCAGCAGTTTAGGCAGATCCGCCTTCTATGGCTACACCTTC